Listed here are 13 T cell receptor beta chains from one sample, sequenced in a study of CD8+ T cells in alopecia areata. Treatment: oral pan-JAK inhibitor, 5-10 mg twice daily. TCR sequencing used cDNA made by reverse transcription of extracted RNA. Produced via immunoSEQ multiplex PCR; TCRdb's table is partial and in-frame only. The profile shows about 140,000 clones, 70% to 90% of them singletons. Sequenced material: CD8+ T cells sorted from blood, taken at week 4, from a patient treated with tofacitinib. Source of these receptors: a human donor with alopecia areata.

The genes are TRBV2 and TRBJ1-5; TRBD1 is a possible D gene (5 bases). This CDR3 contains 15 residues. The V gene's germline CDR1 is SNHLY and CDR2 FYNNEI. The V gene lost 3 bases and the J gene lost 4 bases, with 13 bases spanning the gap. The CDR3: CASSDGQGLNQPQHF. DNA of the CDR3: TGTGCCAGCAGTGACGGGCAGGGTTTGAATCAGCCCCAGCATTTT.

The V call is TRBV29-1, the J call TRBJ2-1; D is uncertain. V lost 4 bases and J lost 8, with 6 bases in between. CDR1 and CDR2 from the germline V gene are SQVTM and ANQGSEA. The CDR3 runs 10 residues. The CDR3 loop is CSVVVYEQFF. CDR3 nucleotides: TGCAGCGTTGTAGTGTATGAGCAGTTCTTC.

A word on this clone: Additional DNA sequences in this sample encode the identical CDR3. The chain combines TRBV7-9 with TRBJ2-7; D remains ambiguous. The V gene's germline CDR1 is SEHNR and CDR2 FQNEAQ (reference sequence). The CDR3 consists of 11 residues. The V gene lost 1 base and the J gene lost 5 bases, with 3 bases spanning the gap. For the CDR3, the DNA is TGTGCCAGCAGCTTAGGGAACGAGCAGTACTTC. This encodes CASSLGNEQYF.

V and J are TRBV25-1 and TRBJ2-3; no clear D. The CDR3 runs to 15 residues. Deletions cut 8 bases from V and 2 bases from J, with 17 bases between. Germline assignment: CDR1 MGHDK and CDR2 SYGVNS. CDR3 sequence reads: CASSLRRSVTDTQYF. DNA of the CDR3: TGTGCCAGCTCCCTGAGGCGGTCGGTCACAGATACGCAGTATTTT.

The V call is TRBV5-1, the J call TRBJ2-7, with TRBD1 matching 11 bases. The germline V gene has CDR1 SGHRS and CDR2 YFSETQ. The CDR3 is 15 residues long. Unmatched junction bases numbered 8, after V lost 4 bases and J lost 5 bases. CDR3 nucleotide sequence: TGCGCCAGCAGCGATGGACAGGGGGCGGGCGACGAGCAGTACTTC. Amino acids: CASSDGQGAGDEQYF.

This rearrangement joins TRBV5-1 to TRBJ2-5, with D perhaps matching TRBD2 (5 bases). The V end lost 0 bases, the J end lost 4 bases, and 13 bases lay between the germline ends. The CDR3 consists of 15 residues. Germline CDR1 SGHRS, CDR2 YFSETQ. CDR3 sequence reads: CASSLAGSSGETQYF. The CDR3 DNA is TGCGCCAGCAGCTTGGCGGGGAGCAGCGGAGAGACCCAGTACTTC.

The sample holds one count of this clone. The CDR3 DNA sequence: TGTGCCAGCGGCCGTGGGCGGGAGCCCTACGAGCAGTACTTC. It codes for CASGRGREPYEQYF. The J gene is TRBJ2-7, the V gene TRBV11-2; 7 positions match TRBD2. With V trimmed by 8 bases and J by 2 bases, 9 bases remained unmatched. The CDR3 is 14 amino acids. Germline V gives CDR1 SGHAT, CDR2 FQNNGV. The whole variable domain, filled in from reference TRBV11-2 and TRBJ2-7, reads EAGVAQSPRYKIIEKRQSVAFWCNPISGHATLYWYQQILGQGPKLLIQFQNNGVVDDSQLPKDRFSAERLKGVDSTLKIQPAKLEDSAVYLCASGRGREPYEQYFGPGTRLTVT.

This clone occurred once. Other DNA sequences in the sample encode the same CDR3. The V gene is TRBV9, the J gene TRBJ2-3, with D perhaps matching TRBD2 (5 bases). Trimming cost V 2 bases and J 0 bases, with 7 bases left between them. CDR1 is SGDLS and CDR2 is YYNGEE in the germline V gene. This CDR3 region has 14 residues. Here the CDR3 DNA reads TGTGCCAGCAGCGTTGAGGGCAGCACAGATACGCAGTATTTT. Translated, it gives CASSVEGSTDTQYF.

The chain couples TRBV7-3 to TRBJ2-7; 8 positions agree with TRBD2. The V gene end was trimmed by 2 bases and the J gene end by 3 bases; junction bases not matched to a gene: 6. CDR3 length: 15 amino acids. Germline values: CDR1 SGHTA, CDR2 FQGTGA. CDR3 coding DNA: TGTGCCAGCAGCTTACTCAGCGGGGGCGACTACGAGCAGTACTTC. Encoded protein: CASSLLSGGDYEQYF. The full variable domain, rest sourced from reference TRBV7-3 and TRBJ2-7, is GAGVSQTPSNKVTEKGKYVELRCDPISGHTALYWYRQSLGQGPEFLIYFQGTGAADDSGLPNDRFFAVRPEGSVSTLKIQRTERGDSAVYLCASSLLSGGDYEQYFGPGTRLTVT.

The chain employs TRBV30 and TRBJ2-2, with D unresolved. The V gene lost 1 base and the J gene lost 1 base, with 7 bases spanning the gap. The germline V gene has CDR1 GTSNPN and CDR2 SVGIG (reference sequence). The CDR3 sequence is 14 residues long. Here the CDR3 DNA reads TGTGCCTGGAGTGGCTGGGAGAACACCGGGGAGCTGTTTTTT. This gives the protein CAWSGWENTGELFF.

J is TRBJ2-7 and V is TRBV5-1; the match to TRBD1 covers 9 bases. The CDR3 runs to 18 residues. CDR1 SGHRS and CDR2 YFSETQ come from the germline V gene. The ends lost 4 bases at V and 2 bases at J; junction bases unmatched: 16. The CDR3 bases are TGCGCCAGCAGCACCCTACCGGTGGGACAGGGTCTTGCCTACGAGCAGTACTTC. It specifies CASSTLPVGQGLAYEQYF.

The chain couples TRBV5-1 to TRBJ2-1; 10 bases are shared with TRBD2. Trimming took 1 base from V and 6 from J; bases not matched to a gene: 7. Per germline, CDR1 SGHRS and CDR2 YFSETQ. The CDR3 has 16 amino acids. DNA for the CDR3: TGCGCCAGCAGCTTGTATGAGGCTAGCGGGAGCAATGAGCAGTTCTTC. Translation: CASSLYEASGSNEQFF.

For the CDR3, the DNA is TGCGCCAGCAGTCTATCAGAAAACATTCAGTACTTC. The encoded protein is CASSLSENIQYF. The V call is TRBV23-1, the J call TRBJ2-4; D is unclear. TRBV23-1 has ORF status, its function being uncertain. The V and J ends lost 4 bases and 5 bases respectively, with 6 bases between them. The CDR3 is 12 residues long.